This T cell receptor beta chain was obtained from a study of blood T cell repertoires in COVID-19. As for the study in general: Sites across the United States, Italy and Spain contributed samples from acute and convalescent COVID-19. Sources were T cells, B-cell-depleted T cells, or PBMCs; the material itself was cDNA or gDNA.

CDR3 length: 14 amino acids. CDR1 is MNHNS and CDR2 is SASEGT in the germline V gene. Trimming cost V 0 bases and J 6 bases, with 11 bases left between them. Authors' processing steps: By means of reference gene primer amplification, nucleated cell counts were estimated. Here immunoSEQ multiplex PCR was the method, and the copy in TCRdb shows in-frame clones only, minus some. V, J and clone size reflect that table, while D and trimming were determined from the DNA. The table shows about 300,000 clones, with approximately 90% occurring only once. The sample consisted of peripheral blood. V usage is TRBV6-1 and J usage is TRBJ1-2, with a weak D call TRBD1 (5 bases). This TCR was recovered from a woman between 25 and 40 years old who had recovered from COVID-19. The CDR3 region is CASSEAQGVNGYTF. The CDR3 region has the DNA TGTGCCAGCAGTGAAGCGCAGGGTGTGAATGGCTACACCTTC.